The 5 T cell receptor beta chains presented below share a single source sample, sequenced in a study of response to subunit inactivated influenza vaccine. MiXCR was run by TCRdb on the RT-PCR reads, yielding one entry per CDR3 protein. The sample shows around 540,000 distinct CDR3 sequences, 12% of them seen only once. This material consisted of PBMCs from blood, taken on the day of vaccination. Source of these receptors: a man aged 45-65 years who received an inactivated influenza vaccine.

This clonotype was seen only a few times. The chain recombines TRBV16 with TRBJ1-5; no firm D call. Per the germline V gene, CDR1 is KGHSY and CDR2 is FQNENV. The V end was cut by 4 bases, the J end by 6 bases, with 10 bases between. This CDR3 contains 13 residues. The CDR3 bases are TGTGCCAGCAGCCTCCTGCGGGCTCAGCCCCAGCATTTT. It is translated as CASSLLRAQPQHF.

Turning to this clonotype: Because the CDR3's place on the DNA is in doubt, the DNA is left out and the CDR3 is given as listed by TCRdb. The J gene is TRBJ2-3, the V gene TRBV20-1; the table names TRBD1, a call not compared with the DNA. The CDR3 has 16 residues if both end residues are counted. Germline CDR1 and CDR2: DFQATT and SNEGSKA (reference sequence). CDR3 sequence: CSARVRAGPHTDTQYF.

This clonotype was observed a few times. The J gene is TRBJ2-1, the V gene TRBV24-1; D may be TRBD1 (5 bases). The CDR3 contains 16 residues. The V gene lost 5 bases and the J gene lost 0 bases, with 13 bases spanning the gap. From germline, CDR1 is KGHDR and CDR2 SFDVKD. DNA of the CDR3: TGTGCCACCAGTGGGTCCTACAGGAGCTCCTACAATGAGCAGTTCTTC. It encodes CATSGSYRSSYNEQFF.

This clonotype turned up a few times. The chain carries TRBV20-1 and TRBJ1-4; TRBD1 is a possible D gene (5 bases). V was cut by 2 bases and J by 8 bases, with 15 bases left in between. From germline, CDR1 is DFQATT and CDR2 SNEGSKA (reference sequence). This CDR3 comprises 14 residues. CDR3 amino acids: CSARFMGLGEKLFF. The DNA of the CDR3 is TGCAGTGCTAGATTTATGGGACTAGGGGAAAAACTGTTTTTT.

V is TRBV27 and J is TRBJ1-1; D is unresolved. Germline V lookup: CDR1 MNHEY, CDR2 SMNVEV (reference sequence). This CDR3 region has 17 residues. V was trimmed by 2 bases and J by 4 bases, leaving 20 bases between them. CDR3: CASSLRYTGWRGTEAFF. DNA of the CDR3: TGTGCCAGCAGTTTAAGATATACGGGATGGCGGGGCACTGAAGCTTTCTTT.